The clone carrying this TCR beta chain has a single count. TCRdb's copy holds only in-frame clones and misses some; the assay was immunoSEQ multiplex PCR. In the table there are about 1.1 million clones, 60% to 80% of which are singletons. This entry belongs to a study of shared clonotypes between healthy human individuals. The V and J ends lost 1 base and 6 bases respectively, with 19 bases between them. Germline CDR1 and CDR2: KGHSH and LQKENI. CDR3 length equals 16 residues. The source material was memory CD4+ T cells from PBMCs. Regarding subset: CD45RA-negative fraction. The source of this sequence is a man in his late teens or twenties in good health. Some clones in this sample may be carry-over from other donors' samples. The rearrangement links TRBV18 to TRBJ2-7; D remains unclear. CDR3 coding DNA: TGTGCCAGCTCACCACGAGAAGGCGGCGCCATGGGCGAGCAGTACTTC. It yields the protein CASSPREGGAMGEQYF.